The rows below give T cell receptor beta chains drawn from one sample of a study of beta chain features in type 1 diabetes. Repertoires were generated with immunoSEQ multiplex PCR, while TCRdb's copy carries only in-frame clones and drops some. The repertoire consists of around 200,000 clones, with around 13% occurring once and the leading ten covering about 0.66%. Sequenced material: central memory CD4+ T cells from blood. These receptors were obtained from a woman between 18 and 29 years old in good health. The CDR3 runs from the conserved cysteine through the conserved F or W. The order of the fields is V gene, clone size, J gene, D gene, CDR3 DNA, CDR3 protein. D genes are given only for firm matches. For some rows the clone size is stated as once, few or many, or as a class when expanded; others skip it.

TRBV11-1,NA,TRBJ2-1,TRBD2,TGTGCCAGCAGCTTAGCTAGCGGGAGGCAGCAGTTCTTC,CASSLASGRQQFF
TRBV5-1,many,TRBJ2-5,NA,TGCGCCAGCAGCTTGGCCTTGTACAGCCAAGAGACCCAGTACTTC,CASSLALYSQETQYF
TRBV2,NA,TRBJ2-1,NA,TGTGCCAGCAGAGCACTAGCAAATGAGCAGTTCTTC,CASRALANEQFF
TRBV5-1,once,TRBJ1-4,NA,TGCGCCAGCAGCGTCCTAGGCAGCCTAAATGAAAAACTGTTTTTT,CASSVLGSLNEKLFF
TRBV28,NA,TRBJ1-5,NA,TGTGCCAGCACCCCGAGGGGGAATGGCAATCAGCCCCAGCATTTT,CASTPRGNGNQPQHF
TRBV11-3,few,TRBJ2-1,NA,TGTGCCAGCAGCTTAGAGGGACTGGGCTACAATGAGCAGTTCTTC,CASSLEGLGYNEQFF
TRBV19,NA,TRBJ2-3,TRBD2,TGTGCCAGTAGTCTATATAGCGGGAGCGCAGATACGCAGTATTTT,CASSLYSGSADTQYF
TRBV7-2,many,TRBJ2-6,NA,TGTGCCAGCAGCCGCGCCGTTGGTGGGGCCAACGTCCTGACTTTC,CASSRAVGGANVLTF
TRBV6-1,NA,TRBJ2-1,NA,TGTGCCAGCAGCCCCCAGGGAACGGTTAACAATGAGCAGTTCTTC,CASSPQGTVNNEQFF
TRBV7-3,NA,TRBJ1-1,TRBD1,TGTGCCAGCAGACTAGGGACAGGGCCGGGCACTGAAGCTTTCTTT,CASRLGTGPGTEAFF
TRBV5-4,NA,TRBJ2-7,NA,TGTGCCAGCAGCTTGGACAGGACCCGGAGCTCTTCGGAGCAGTACTTC,CASSLDRTRSSSEQYF
TRBV29-1,NA,TRBJ2-2,NA,TGCAGCGTTGGGGGAGTAGGAGAGCTGTTTTTT,CSVGGVGELFF
TRBV5-1,NA,TRBJ2-7,TRBD1,TGCGCCAGCAGCCGCGGGGACAGGAAAAAACTCTACGAGCAGTACTTC,CASSRGDRKKLYEQYF
TRBV2,few,TRBJ2-7,TRBD1,TGTGCCAGCAGTCTGGACAGGGACTACGAGCAGTACTTC,CASSLDRDYEQYF
TRBV23-1,many,TRBJ2-4,TRBD2,TGCGCCAGCAGTCTGCCAGCGGGAGAGGCCAAAAACATTCAGTACTTC,CASSLPAGEAKNIQYF
TRBV5-4,NA,TRBJ2-7,NA,TGTGCCAGCAGCTCCCAACCCCTATACGAGCAGTACTTC,CASSSQPLYEQYF
TRBV5-4,NA,TRBJ2-5,TRBD1,TGTGCCAGCAGCTGGACAGGGAAAGAGACCCAGTACTTC,CASSWTGKETQYF
TRBV7-7,few,TRBJ2-3,TRBD2,TGTGCTAGCAGCTCCGGGACTAGCAATACGCAGTATTTT,CASSSGTSNTQYF
TRBV4-2,few,TRBJ2-2,TRBD2,TGTGCCAGCAGCCAGGGTAGCGGGAGGGCGGGGACCGGGGAGCTGTTTTTT,CASSQGSGRAGTGELFF
TRBV5-4,few,TRBJ2-7,TRBD2,TGTGCCAGCAGCCCTGATCCGGGACTAGCTTCAGGCGAGCAGTACTTC,CASSPDPGLASGEQYF
TRBV30,few,TRBJ2-1,TRBD1,TGTGCCTGGACAGGGGGCCCTTGGAATGAGCAGTTCTTC,CAWTGGPWNEQFF
TRBV27,NA,TRBJ2-7,TRBD2,TGTGCCAGCAGACGTGGACTAGCGCGCGCTGGGTTGGAGCAGTACTTC,CASRRGLARAGLEQYF
TRBV5-4,NA,TRBJ1-3,NA,TGTGCCAGCAGCTACGGGGGACGTGGAAACACCATATATTTT,CASSYGGRGNTIYF
TRBV6-6,few,TRBJ2-2,NA,TGTGCCAGCACACTCGTGGCGGCCGGGGAGCTGTTTTTT,CASTLVAAGELFF
TRBV7-2,many,TRBJ2-1,TRBD2,TGTGCCAGCAGCTTTGTTGCGGGAGGGAACAATGAGCAGTTCTTC,CASSFVAGGNNEQFF
TRBV7-9,NA,TRBJ1-2,NA,TGTGCCAGCAGCTTCCGGACAGCGCCCGGCTACACCTTC,CASSFRTAPGYTF
TRBV4-3,NA,TRBJ1-5,TRBD1,TGCGCCAGCAGCCCCCGGGACAGGGGCAATCAGCCCCAGCATTTT,CASSPRDRGNQPQHF
TRBV6-5,few,TRBJ2-7,NA,TGTGCCAGCAGTTACTCCGGGTCCCTGACCTACGAGCAGTACTTC,CASSYSGSLTYEQYF
TRBV14,few,TRBJ1-2,TRBD1,TGTGCCAGCAGCCATCGCGGACAGGGGCTCTCTAACTATGGCTACACCTTC,CASSHRGQGLSNYGYTF
TRBV18,many,TRBJ2-7,NA,TGTGCCAGCTCACCAGGACTCAGCTACGAGCAGTACTTC,CASSPGLSYEQYF
TRBV27,few,TRBJ2-5,NA,TGTGCCAGCAAGGAGGGGGCAGACTCACAAGAGACCCAGTACTTC,CASKEGADSQETQYF
TRBV29-1,NA,TRBJ2-1,NA,TGCAGCGTTGAACCCCGACAAGGGGTAACCTACAATGAGCAGTTCTTC,CSVEPRQGVTYNEQFF
TRBV2,NA,TRBJ1-2,NA,TGTGCCAGCAGTGACCCGGGAAGGGCCGATGGCTACACCTTC,CASSDPGRADGYTF
TRBV9,NA,TRBJ1-2,TRBD1,TGTGCCAGCAGCGTAGTAGGGGGCTCTGGCTACACCTTC,CASSVVGGSGYTF
TRBV5-6,NA,TRBJ2-1,TRBD2,TGTGCCACCTACTTTGGGGGGGAAAGGTACAATGAGCAGTTCTTC,CATYFGGERYNEQFF
TRBV28,NA,TRBJ2-5,TRBD1,TGTGCCAGCAGTTTGTCCCCCGGGACAGGGGGTAGGAAGACCCAGTACTTC,CASSLSPGTGGRKTQYF
TRBV4-3,few,TRBJ1-4,NA,TGCGCCAGCAGCCATGATACGGGGGTTAATGAAAAACTGTTTTTT,CASSHDTGVNEKLFF
TRBV18,NA,TRBJ2-7,NA,TGTGCCAGCTCACCAGGACGTGAGATTCCGGGGGACTTC,CASSPGREIPGDF
TRBV7-3,NA,TRBJ2-1,TRBD2,TGTGCCAGCAGCTTAACACTAGCGGGAGCTTCTGAGCAGTTCTTC,CASSLTLAGASEQFF
TRBV6-4,few,TRBJ2-1,TRBD2,TGTGCCAGCGCCTTGACTAGCTGGGATGAGCAGTTCTTC,CASALTSWDEQFF
TRBV11-2,NA,TRBJ2-5,NA,TGTGCCAGCAGCTTAGCTTACAGGGGAGGAGAGACCCAGTACTTC,CASSLAYRGGETQYF
TRBV7-2,NA,TRBJ1-1,TRBD1,TGTGCCAGCAGCTCTTCCGGGACAGGGACGGGGGCGGCTTTCTTT,CASSSSGTGTGAAFF
TRBV7-2,NA,TRBJ1-1,NA,TGTGCCAGCAGCTTAGTAGAAGACACTGAAGCTTTCTTT,CASSLVEDTEAFF
TRBV7-2,NA,TRBJ2-5,TRBD2,TGTGCCAGCAGCTTCAGCGGGATAGGGGAGACCCAGTACTTC,CASSFSGIGETQYF
TRBV11-3,few,TRBJ2-3,NA,TGTGCCAGCAGCTTACGACACCGCGATACGCAGTATTTT,CASSLRHRDTQYF
TRBV5-1,NA,TRBJ1-1,NA,TGCGCCAGCAGCGATCCGGGAGGGAGTGCTTTCTTT,CASSDPGGSAFF
TRBV19,NA,TRBJ1-5,NA,TGTGCCAGTAGTATGCGTCATAGCAATCAGCCCCAGCATTTT,CASSMRHSNQPQHF